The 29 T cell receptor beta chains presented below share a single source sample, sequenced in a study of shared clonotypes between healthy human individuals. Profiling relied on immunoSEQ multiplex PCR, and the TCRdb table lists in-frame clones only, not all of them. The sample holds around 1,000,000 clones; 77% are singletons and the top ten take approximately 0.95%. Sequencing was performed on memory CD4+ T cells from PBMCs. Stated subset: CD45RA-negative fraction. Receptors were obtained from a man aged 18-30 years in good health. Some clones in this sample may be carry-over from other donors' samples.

DNA of the CDR3: TGTGCCAGCAGCCAGGGGGGCAGGATGATTATAGGACGGCTGTACTTC. Its translation: CASSQGGRMIIGRLYF. This chain joins TRBV7-8 and TRBJ2-7; D possibly corresponds to TRBD1 (7 bases). This CDR3 region has 16 residues. Germline V gives CDR1 SGHVS, CDR2 FQNEAQ. V was clipped by 5 bases and J by 12 bases, with 29 bases between them.

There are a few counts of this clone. The CDR3 loop is CASSQSTGYTEAFF. CDR3 DNA sequence: TGTGCCAGCAGCCAATCCACAGGCTACACTGAAGCTTTCTTT. The chain joins TRBV16 to TRBJ1-1; D is perhaps TRBD1 (5 bases). The CDR3 totals 14 residues. Germline V CDR1 and CDR2: KGHSY, FQNENV. V was pared by 0 bases and J by 3 bases, with 8 bases between.

CDR3: CSAGNRAQHF. In DNA form, the CDR3 reads TGCAGTGCCGGGAACAGGGCCCAGCATTTT. The rearrangement links TRBV20-1 to TRBJ1-5; maybe TRBD1 (6 bases). CDR3 length: 10 residues. Per the germline V gene, CDR1 is DFQATT and CDR2 is SNEGSKA (reference sequence). Trimming removed 6 bases at V and 11 bases at J, with 11 bases between.

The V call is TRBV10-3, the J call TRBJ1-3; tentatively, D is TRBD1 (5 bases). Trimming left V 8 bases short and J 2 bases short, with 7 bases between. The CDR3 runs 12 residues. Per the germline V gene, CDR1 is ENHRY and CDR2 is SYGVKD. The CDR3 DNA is TGTGCCATCGAAGGGGCTGGAAACACCATATATTTT. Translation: CAIEGAGNTIYF.

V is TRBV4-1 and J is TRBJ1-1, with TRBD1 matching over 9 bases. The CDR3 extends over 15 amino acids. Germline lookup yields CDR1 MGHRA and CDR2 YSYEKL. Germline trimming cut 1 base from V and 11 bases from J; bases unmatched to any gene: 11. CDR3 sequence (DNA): TGCGCCAGCAGCCAAGCGGCCGACAGGGGGGCATGGGCTTTCTTT. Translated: CASSQAADRGAWAFF.

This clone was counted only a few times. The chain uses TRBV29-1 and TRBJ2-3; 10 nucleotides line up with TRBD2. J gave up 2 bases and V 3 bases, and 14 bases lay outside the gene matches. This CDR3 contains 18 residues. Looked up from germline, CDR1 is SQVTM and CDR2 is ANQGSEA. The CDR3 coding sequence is TGCAGCGTTGAGCGGCTAGCGGGAGATGCCCGATCCACAGATACGCAGTATTTT. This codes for CSVERLAGDARSTDTQYF.

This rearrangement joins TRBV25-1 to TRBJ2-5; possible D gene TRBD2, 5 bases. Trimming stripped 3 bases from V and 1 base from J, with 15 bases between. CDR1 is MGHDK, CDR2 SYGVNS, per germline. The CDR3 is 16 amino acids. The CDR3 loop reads CASSDWIGVVQETQYF. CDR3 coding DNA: TGTGCCAGCAGTGATTGGATCGGGGTGGTCCAAGAGACCCAGTACTTC.

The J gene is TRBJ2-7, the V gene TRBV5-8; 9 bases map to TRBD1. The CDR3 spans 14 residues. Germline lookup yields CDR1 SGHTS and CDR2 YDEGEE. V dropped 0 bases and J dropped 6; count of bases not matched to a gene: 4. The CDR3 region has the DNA TGTGCCAGCAGCTTGGGACAGGGGGTTCCCGAGCAGTACTTC. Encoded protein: CASSLGQGVPEQYF.

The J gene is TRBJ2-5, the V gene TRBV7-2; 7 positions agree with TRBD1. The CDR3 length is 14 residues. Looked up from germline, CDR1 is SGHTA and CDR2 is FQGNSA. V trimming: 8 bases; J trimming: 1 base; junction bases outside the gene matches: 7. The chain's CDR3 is CASGTGTAQETQYF. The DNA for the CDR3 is TGTGCCAGCGGGACCGGGACAGCCCAAGAGACCCAGTACTTC.

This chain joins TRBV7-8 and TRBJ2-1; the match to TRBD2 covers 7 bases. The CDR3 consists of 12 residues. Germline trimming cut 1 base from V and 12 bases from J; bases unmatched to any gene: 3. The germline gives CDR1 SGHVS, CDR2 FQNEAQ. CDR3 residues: CASSLGPSGQFF. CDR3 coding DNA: TGTGCCAGCAGCTTAGGCCCTAGCGGGCAGTTCTTC.

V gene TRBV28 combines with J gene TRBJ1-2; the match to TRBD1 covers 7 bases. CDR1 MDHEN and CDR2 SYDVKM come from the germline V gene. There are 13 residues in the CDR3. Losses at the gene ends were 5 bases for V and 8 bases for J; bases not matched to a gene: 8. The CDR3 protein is CASSTGADGGYTF. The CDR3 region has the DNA TGTGCCAGCAGTACAGGGGCCGACGGGGGCTACACCTTC.

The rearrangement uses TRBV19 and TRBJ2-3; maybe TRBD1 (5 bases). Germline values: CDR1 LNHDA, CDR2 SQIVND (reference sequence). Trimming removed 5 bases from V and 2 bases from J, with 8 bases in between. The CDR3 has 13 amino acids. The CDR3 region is CASSQGYTDTQYF. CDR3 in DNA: TGTGCCAGTAGTCAGGGCTACACAGATACGCAGTATTTT.

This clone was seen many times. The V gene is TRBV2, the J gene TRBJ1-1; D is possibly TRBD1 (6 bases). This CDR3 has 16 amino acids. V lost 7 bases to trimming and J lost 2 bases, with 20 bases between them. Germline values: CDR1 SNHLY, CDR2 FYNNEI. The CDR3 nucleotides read TGTGCCAGCATCGCCAGGGGCCCAGTGGGCAACACTGAAGCTTTCTTT. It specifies CASIARGPVGNTEAFF.

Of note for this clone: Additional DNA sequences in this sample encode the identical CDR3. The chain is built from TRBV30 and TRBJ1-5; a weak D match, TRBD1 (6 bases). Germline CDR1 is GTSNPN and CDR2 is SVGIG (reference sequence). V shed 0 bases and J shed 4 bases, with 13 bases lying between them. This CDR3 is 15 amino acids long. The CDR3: CAWSVRQGGNQPQHF. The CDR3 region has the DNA TGTGCCTGGAGTGTACGGCAAGGGGGAAATCAGCCCCAGCATTTT. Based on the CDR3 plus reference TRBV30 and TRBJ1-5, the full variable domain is SQTIHQWPATLVQPVGSPLSLECTVEGTSNPNLYWYRQAAGRGLQLLFYSVGIGQISSEVPQNLSASRPQDRQFILSSKKLLLSDSGFYLCAWSVRQGGNQPQHFGDGTRLSIL.

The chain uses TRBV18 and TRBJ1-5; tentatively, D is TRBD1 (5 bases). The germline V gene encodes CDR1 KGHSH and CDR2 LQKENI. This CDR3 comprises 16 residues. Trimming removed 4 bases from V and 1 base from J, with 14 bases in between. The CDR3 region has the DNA TGTGCCAGCTCACTCAACGGCGGGGGGAGCAATCAGCCCCAGCATTTT. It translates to CASSLNGGGSNQPQHF.

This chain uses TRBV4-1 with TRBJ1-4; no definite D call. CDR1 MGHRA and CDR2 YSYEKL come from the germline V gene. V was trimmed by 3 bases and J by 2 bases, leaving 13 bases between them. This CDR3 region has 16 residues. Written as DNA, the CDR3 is TGCGCCAGCAGCCAGAGGCTTCTGGCCACTAATGAAAAACTGTTTTTT. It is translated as CASSQRLLATNEKLFF.

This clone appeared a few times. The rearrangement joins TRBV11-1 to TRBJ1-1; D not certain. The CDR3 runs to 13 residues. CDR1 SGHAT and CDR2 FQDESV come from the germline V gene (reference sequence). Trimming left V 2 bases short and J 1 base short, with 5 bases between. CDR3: CASSLIPNTEAFF. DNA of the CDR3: TGTGCCAGCAGCTTAATACCGAACACTGAAGCTTTCTTT.

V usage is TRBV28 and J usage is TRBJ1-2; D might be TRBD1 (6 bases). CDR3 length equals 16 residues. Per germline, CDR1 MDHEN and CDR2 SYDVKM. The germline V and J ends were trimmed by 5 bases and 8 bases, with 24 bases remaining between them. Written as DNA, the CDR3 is TGTGCCAGCAGTGCCGGAGGAGGGGGGGTGGCGGGCGGCTACACCTTC. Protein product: CASSAGGGGVAGGYTF.

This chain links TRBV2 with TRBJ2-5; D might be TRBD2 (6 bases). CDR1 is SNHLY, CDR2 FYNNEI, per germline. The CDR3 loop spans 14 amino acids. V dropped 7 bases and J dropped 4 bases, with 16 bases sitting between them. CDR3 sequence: CASTQGWGGETQYF. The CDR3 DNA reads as TGTGCCAGCACCCAAGGGTGGGGAGGAGAGACCCAGTACTTC.

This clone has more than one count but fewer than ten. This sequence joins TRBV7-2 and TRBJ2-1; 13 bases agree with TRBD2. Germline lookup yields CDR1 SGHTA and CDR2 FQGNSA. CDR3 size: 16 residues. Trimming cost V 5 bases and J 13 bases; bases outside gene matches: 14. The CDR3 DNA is TGTGCCAGCAGCCCAGCCGGGACTAGCGGGGCAAAATTACAGTTCTTC. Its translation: CASSPAGTSGAKLQFF.

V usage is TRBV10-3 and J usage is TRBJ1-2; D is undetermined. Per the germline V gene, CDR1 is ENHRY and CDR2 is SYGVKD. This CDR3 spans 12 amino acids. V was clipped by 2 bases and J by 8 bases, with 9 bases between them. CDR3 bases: TGTGCCATCAGTGAGCCCGAGCTAGGCTACACCTTC. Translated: CAISEPELGYTF.

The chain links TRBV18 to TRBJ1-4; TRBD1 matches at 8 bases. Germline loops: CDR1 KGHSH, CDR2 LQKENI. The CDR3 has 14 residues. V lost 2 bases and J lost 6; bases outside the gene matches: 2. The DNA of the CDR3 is TGTGCCAGCTCACCAAACAGGGGGTATGAAAAACTGTTTTTT. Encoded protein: CASSPNRGYEKLFF.

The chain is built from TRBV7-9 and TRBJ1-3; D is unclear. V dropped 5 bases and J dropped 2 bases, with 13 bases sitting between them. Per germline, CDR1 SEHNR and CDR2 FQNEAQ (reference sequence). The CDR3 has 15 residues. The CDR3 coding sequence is TGTGCCAGCAGCCCTCCATCCTGGCCTGGAAACACCATATATTTT. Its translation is CASSPPSWPGNTIYF. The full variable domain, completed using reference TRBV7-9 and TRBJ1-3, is DTGVSQNPRHKITKRGQNVTFRCDPISEHNRLYWYRQTLGQGPEFLTYFQNEAQLEKSRLLSDRFSAERPKGSFSTLEIQRTEQGDSAMYLCASSPPSWPGNTIYFGEGSWLTVV.

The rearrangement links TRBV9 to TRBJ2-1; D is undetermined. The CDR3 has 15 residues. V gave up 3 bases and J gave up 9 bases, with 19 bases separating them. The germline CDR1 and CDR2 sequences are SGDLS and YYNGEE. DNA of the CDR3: TGTGCCAGCAGCGCAATTTCGTTGGTCGGCGCTGAGCAGTTCTTC. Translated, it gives CASSAISLVGAEQFF.

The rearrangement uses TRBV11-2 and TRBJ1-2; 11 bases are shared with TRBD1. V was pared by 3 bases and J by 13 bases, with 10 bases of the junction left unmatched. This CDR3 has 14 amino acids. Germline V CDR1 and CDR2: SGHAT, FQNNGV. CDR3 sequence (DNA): TGTGCCAGCAGCTTCGGGACAGGGGGGTCTAGGTTCACCTTC. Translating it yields CASSFGTGGSRFTF.

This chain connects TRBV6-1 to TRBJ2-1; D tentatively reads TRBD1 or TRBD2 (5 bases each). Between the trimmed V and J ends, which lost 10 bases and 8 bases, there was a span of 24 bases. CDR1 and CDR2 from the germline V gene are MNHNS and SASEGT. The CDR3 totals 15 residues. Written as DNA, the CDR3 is TGTGCCACCCCCCGGGGACCTCCGACGGTGGATGAGCAGTTCTTC. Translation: CATPRGPPTVDEQFF.

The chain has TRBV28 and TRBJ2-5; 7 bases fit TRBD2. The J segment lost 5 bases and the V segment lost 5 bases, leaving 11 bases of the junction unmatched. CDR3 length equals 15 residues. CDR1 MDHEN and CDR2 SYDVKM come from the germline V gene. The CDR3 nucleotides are TGTGCCAGCAGTCCCCCGGGAGGTCGAGGCGAGACCCAGTACTTC. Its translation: CASSPPGGRGETQYF.

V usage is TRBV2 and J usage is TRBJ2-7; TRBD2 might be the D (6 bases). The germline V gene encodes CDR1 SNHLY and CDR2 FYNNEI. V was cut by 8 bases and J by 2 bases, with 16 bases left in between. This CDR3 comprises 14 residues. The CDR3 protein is CASVEFSGTYEQYF. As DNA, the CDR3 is TGTGCCAGCGTAGAGTTTAGCGGAACCTACGAGCAGTACTTC. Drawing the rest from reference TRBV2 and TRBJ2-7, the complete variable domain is EPEVTQTPSHQVTQMGQEVILRCVPISNHLYFYWYRQILGQKVEFLVSFYNNEISEKSEIFDDQFSVERPDGSNFTLKIRSTKLEDSAMYFCASVEFSGTYEQYFGPGTRLTVT.

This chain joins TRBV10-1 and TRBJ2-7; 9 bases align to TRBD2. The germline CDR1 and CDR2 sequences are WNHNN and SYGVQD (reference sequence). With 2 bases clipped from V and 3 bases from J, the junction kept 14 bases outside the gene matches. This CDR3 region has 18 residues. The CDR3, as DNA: TGCGCCAGCAGTGAGGTACTAGCGGGTTTAAAGGATCTCTACGAGCAGTACTTC. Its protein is CASSEVLAGLKDLYEQYF.